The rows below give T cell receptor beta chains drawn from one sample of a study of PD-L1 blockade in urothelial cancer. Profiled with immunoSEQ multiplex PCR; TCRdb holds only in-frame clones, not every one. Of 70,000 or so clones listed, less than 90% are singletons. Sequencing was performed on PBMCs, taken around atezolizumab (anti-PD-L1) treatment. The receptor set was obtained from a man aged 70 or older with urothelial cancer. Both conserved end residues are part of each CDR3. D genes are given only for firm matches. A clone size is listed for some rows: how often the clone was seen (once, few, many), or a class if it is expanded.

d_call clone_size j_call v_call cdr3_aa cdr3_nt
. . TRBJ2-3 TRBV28 CASSSITDTQYF TGTGCCAGCAGTTCCATCACAGATACGCAGTATTTT
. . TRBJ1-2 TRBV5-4 CASSLISGGYTF TGTGCCAGCAGCTTGATTTCCGGTGGCTACACCTTC
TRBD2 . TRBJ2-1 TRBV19 CASSFLAANEQFF TGTGCCAGTAGTTTCCTAGCGGCTAATGAGCAGTTCTTC
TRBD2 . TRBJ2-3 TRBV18 CASSSTSGSTDTQYF TGTGCCAGCTCATCGACTAGCGGGAGCACAGATACGCAGTATTTT
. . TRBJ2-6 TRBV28 CASSLSQGFSGANVLTF TGTGCCAGCAGTTTATCCCAGGGCTTCTCTGGGGCCAACGTCCTGACTTTC
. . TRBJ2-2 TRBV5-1 CASSLDGQLTGELFF TGCGCCAGCAGCTTGGATGGACAGCTAACCGGGGAGCTGTTTTTT
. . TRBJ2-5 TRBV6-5 CASSYSWTYAGETQYF TGTGCCAGCAGTTACTCCTGGACTTATGCCGGGGAGACCCAGTACTTC
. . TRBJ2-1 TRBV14 CASSQVAARQFF TGTGCCAGCAGCCAAGTGGCGGCCCGGCAGTTCTTC
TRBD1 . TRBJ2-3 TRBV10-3 CAISERTGTVSTDTQYF TGTGCCATCAGTGAGCGGACCGGGACAGTTAGCACAGATACGCAGTATTTT
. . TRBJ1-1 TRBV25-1 CASMSSVNTEAFF TGTGCCAGCATGTCCTCCGTGAACACTGAAGCTTTCTTT
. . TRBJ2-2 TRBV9 CASSVRSVNTGELFF TGTGCCAGCAGCGTAAGAAGCGTGAACACCGGGGAGCTGTTTTTT
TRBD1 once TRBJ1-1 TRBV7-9 CASSTTTGGGVTEAFF TGTGCCAGCAGCACTACTACAGGGGGCGGGGTCACTGAAGCTTTCTTT
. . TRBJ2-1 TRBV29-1 CSASRTAKGYNEQFF TGCAGCGCGTCCCGGACCGCCAAGGGGTACAATGAGCAGTTCTTC
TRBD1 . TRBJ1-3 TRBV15 CATSRGTGGFSGNTIYF TGTGCCACCAGCAGAGGAACAGGGGGTTTCTCTGGAAACACCATATATTTT
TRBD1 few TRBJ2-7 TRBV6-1 CASSTTGNSYEQYF TGTGCCAGCAGTACGACAGGGAACTCCTACGAGCAGTACTTC
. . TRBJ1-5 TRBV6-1 CASSENPRQGNQPQHF TGTGCCAGCAGTGAAAACCCGAGGCAGGGAAATCAGCCCCAGCATTTT
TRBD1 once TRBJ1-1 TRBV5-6 CASSLAFGTGGTEAFF TGTGCCAGCAGCTTGGCTTTTGGGACAGGGGGCACTGAAGCTTTCTTT
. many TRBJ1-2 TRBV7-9 CASSLDLAGKGYTF TGTGCCAGCAGCTTAGACCTCGCAGGGAAAGGCTACACCTTC
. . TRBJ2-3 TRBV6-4 CASSDSGLRGDTQYF TGTGCCAGCAGTGACTCTGGCCTTCGCGGAGATACGCAGTATTTT
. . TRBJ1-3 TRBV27 CASSPKTGSGNTIYF TGTGCCAGCAGTCCGAAGACAGGCTCTGGAAACACCATATATTTT
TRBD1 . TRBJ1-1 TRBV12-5 CASGLVEDRDPEAFF TGTGCTAGTGGTTTGGTAGAGGACAGGGACCCTGAAGCTTTCTTT
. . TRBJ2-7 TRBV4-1 CASSRTPSYEQYF TGCGCCAGCAGCCGGACTCCCTCCTACGAGCAGTACTTC
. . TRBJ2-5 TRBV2 CASSGLGGETQYF TGTGCCAGCAGTGGCCTAGGAGGGGAGACCCAGTACTTC
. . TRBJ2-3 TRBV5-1 CASSAGTGGFRTDTQYF TGCGCCAGCTCCGCTGGAACGGGCGGGTTTCGCACAGATACGCAGTATTTT
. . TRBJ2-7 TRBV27 CASSLGYGLPQYF TGTGCCAGCAGTTTAGGGTATGGGCTTCCGCAGTACTTC
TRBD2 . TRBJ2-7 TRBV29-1 CSVGLAGGPWLWTTYEQYF TGCAGCGTTGGACTAGCGGGAGGGCCTTGGTTGTGGACGACCTACGAGCAGTACTTC
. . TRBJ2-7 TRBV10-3 CAISVTTGYEQYF TGTGCCATCAGTGTGACCACAGGCTACGAGCAGTACTTC
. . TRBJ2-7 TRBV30 CAWSSRGEQYF TGTGCCTGGAGTTCCCGGGGTGAGCAGTACTTC
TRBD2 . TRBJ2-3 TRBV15 CATSRVLSGRSTDTQYF TGTGCCACCAGCAGAGTCCTCAGCGGGAGGTCCACAGATACGCAGTATTTT
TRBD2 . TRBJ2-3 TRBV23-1 CASSQSGTSGLTDTQYF TGCGCCAGCAGTCAATCAGGGACTAGCGGACTCACAGATACGCAGTATTTT
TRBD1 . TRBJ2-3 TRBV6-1 CASSDPGQGTDTQYF TGTGCCAGCAGTGATCCGGGACAGGGCACAGATACGCAGTATTTT
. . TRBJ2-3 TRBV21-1 CASSNASGRSTDTQYF TGTGCCAGCAGCAACGCTAGCGGGAGGAGCACAGATACGCAGTATTTT
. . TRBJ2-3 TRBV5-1 CASSFGGTDTQYF TGCGCCAGCAGCTTCGGGGGAACAGATACGCAGTATTTT
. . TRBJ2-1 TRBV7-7 CASSPGTYNEQFF TGTGCCAGCAGCCCCGGGACCTACAATGAGCAGTTCTTC
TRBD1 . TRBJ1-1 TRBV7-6 CASSPGQDTEAFF TGTGCCAGCAGCCCCGGACAGGACACTGAAGCTTTCTTT
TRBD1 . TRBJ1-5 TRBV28 CASSTRDRGENQPQHF TGTGCCAGCAGTACCCGGGACAGGGGCGAGAATCAGCCCCAGCATTTT
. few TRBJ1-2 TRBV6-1 CASSEGGRTNFYGYTF TGTGCCAGCAGTGAAGGGGGCCGGACTAATTTCTATGGCTACACCTTC
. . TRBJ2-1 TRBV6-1 CASNALADNEQFF TGTGCCAGCAACGCCCTAGCCGACAATGAGCAGTTCTTC
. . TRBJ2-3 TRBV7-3 CASSPWSRTDTQYF TGTGCCAGCAGCCCCTGGTCCAGGACAGATACGCAGTATTTT
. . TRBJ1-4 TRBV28 CASSGEGTEKLFF TGTGCCAGCAGTGGGGAGGGGACCGAAAAACTGTTTTTT
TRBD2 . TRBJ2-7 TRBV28 CASRLTGTSVSYEQYF TGTGCCAGCAGACTGACCGGGACTAGCGTCTCCTACGAGCAGTACTTC
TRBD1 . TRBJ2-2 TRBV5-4 CASSSPGGNTGELFF TGTGCCAGCAGCAGCCCAGGGGGAAACACCGGGGAGCTGTTTTTT
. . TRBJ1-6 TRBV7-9 CASSRDSPLPLHF TGTGCCAGCAGCCGAGACAGCCCCTTACCCCTCCACTTT
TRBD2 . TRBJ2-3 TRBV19 CASSIAGGVTDTQYF TGTGCCAGTAGTATCGCGGGAGGGGTCACAGATACGCAGTATTTT
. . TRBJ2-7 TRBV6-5 CASSYSRTSYEQYF TGTGCCAGCAGTTACTCAAGGACATCCTACGAGCAGTACTTC
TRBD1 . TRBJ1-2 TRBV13 CASSTGQGQYGYTF TGTGCCAGCAGCACTGGACAGGGACAATATGGCTACACCTTC
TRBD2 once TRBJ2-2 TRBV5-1 CASSPRTSGSSTLAGELFF TGCGCCAGCAGCCCTCGGACTAGCGGGAGTTCCACTCTCGCCGGGGAGCTGTTTTTT
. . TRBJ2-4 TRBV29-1 CSVAEQATIAKNIQYF TGCAGCGTTGCTGAGCAGGCGACCATAGCCAAAAACATTCAGTACTTC
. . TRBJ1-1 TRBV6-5 CASAPAGGTTEAFF TGTGCCAGCGCACCGGCGGGTGGTACAACTGAAGCTTTCTTT
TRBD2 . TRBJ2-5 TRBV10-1 CASSELAGGQETQYF TGCGCCAGCAGTGAACTAGCGGGAGGGCAGGAGACCCAGTACTTC
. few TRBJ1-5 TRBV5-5 CASSLRGTNSNQPQHF TGTGCCAGCAGCTTGCGCGGGACTAATAGCAATCAGCCCCAGCATTTT
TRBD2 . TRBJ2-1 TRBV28 CASKASGSLGDEQFF TGTGCCAGCAAGGCTAGCGGGAGTCTTGGGGATGAGCAGTTCTTC
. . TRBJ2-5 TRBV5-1 CASSPAGETQYF TGCGCCAGCAGCCCCGCGGGGGAGACCCAGTACTTC
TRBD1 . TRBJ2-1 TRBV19 CASRGVRQGAPNEQFF TGTGCCAGCAGGGGGGTGAGGCAGGGGGCCCCCAATGAGCAGTTCTTC